The following is a TCR beta chain sequence with its context. These data are taken from a study of blood T cell repertoires in COVID-19. The CDR3 sequence is 14 residues long. Germline loops: CDR1 SGDLS, CDR2 YYNGEE. Between the trimmed V and J ends, which lost 0 bases and 8 bases, there was a span of 14 bases. Here immunoSEQ multiplex PCR was the method, and the copy in TCRdb shows in-frame clones only, minus some. The data show over 40,000 clones, 92% seen once. This receptor was identified in a human donor in a cohort sampled during active COVID-19. J is TRBJ1-2 and V is TRBV9; D perhaps matches TRBD1 (6 bases). Material: peripheral blood. This chain's CDR3 is CASSVVGGARGYTF. The CDR3 DNA follows: TGTGCCAGCAGCGTAGTAGGGGGGGCTCGGGGCTACACCTTC. Full variable domain (rest looked up from reference TRBV9 and TRBJ1-2): DSGVTQTPKHLITATGQRVTLRCSPRSGDLSVYWYQQSLDQGLQFLIQYYNGEERAKGNILERFSAQQFPDLHSELNLSSLELGDSALYFCASSVVGGARGYTFGSGTRLTVV.